These 26 T cell receptor beta chains were all obtained from the same sample, sequenced in a study of cytomegalovirus exposure and HLA in healthy donors. Researchers ran the PCR with 60 Vbeta and 13 Jbeta primers. Profiled with immunoSEQ multiplex PCR; TCRdb holds only in-frame clones, not every one. This sample carries approximately 130,000 clones, around 86% of them seen once, and the ten largest clones take about 0.71%. Sequenced sample: PBMCs. Receptors originate from a man aged 18 to 30 in good health and CMV-seronegative.

The chain employs TRBV9 and TRBJ2-2; D unresolved. CDR3 length: 16 residues. Germline values: CDR1 SGDLS, CDR2 YYNGEE. Between the trimmed V and J ends, which lost 3 bases and 0 bases, there was a span of 12 bases. In DNA, the CDR3 is TGTGCCAGCAGCGCCGGGTCGGCGTCGAACACCGGGGAGCTGTTTTTT. It is translated as CASSAGSASNTGELFF.

This sequence joins TRBV4-3 and TRBJ1-1; 9 nucleotides match TRBD1. Germline V lookup: CDR1 LGHNA, CDR2 YSLEER. CDR3 length equals 16 residues. The ends lost 0 bases at V and 4 bases at J; junction bases unmatched: 6. CDR3 loop: CASSQDGTGRFTEAFF. In DNA, the CDR3 is TGCGCCAGCAGCCAAGACGGGACAGGGAGATTCACTGAAGCTTTCTTT.

In its sample, this clone was seen a few times. The chain employs TRBV10-1 and TRBJ1-1, with D maybe TRBD1 (6 bases). V lost 6 bases and J lost 0, with 14 bases in between. The CDR3 consists of 15 residues. Germline values: CDR1 WNHNN, CDR2 SYGVQD (reference sequence). The CDR3 reads CASRTKGHMNTEAFF. The CDR3 nucleotides read TGCGCCAGCAGGACAAAGGGACACATGAACACTGAAGCTTTCTTT.

The chain combines TRBV5-4 with TRBJ2-5; D might be TRBD2 (6 bases). The CDR3 totals 13 residues. Germline values: CDR1 SGHNT, CDR2 YYREEE (reference sequence). Trimming cost V 5 bases and J 3 bases, with 11 bases left between them. The CDR3 sequence is CASREGREETQYF. The CDR3 nucleotides read TGTGCCAGCAGGGAGGGGCGGGAAGAGACCCAGTACTTC. Variable domain in full (rest from reference TRBV5-4 and TRBJ2-5): ETGVTQSPTHLIKTRGQQVTLRCSSQSGHNTVSWYQQALGQGPQFIFQYYREEENGRGNFPPRFSGLQFPNYSSELNVNALELDDSALYLCASREGREETQYFGPGTRLLVL.

The chain combines TRBV4-2 with TRBJ2-5; TRBD2 matches at 11 bases. The CDR3 runs to 15 residues. The V segment lost 4 bases and the J segment 4 bases; nucleotides outside the gene matches: 5. CDR1 and CDR2 (germline): LGHNA, YNFKEQ. In nucleotides, the CDR3 is TGTGCCAGCAGCCTCGTGCTAGCGGGGGGAGAGACCCAGTACTTC. Residues: CASSLVLAGGETQYF.

V gene TRBV28 combines with J gene TRBJ1-2; 8 bases are a match to TRBD1. The CDR3 length is 16 residues. The junction had 10 bases not matched to a gene; V was cut back by 5 bases and J by 2 bases. In germline, CDR1 is MDHEN, CDR2 SYDVKM. CDR3 coding DNA: TGTGCCAGCAGTCCCTCAGGAGGACAGGGAAACTATGGCTACACCTTC. Protein product: CASSPSGGQGNYGYTF.

This clone was counted many times. The CDR3 sequence is CASSSDPGRLGELFF. CDR3 nucleotides: TGCGCCAGCAGCTCGGATCCGGGGAGGCTGGGGGAGCTGTTTTTT. The chain employs TRBV5-1 and TRBJ2-2, with D possibly matching TRBD2 (6 bases). V shed 3 bases and J shed 8 bases, with 17 bases lying between them. This CDR3 region has 15 residues. Germline values: CDR1 SGHRS, CDR2 YFSETQ. The full variable domain, completed using reference TRBV5-1 and TRBJ2-2, is KAGVTQTPRYLIKTRGQQVTLSCSPISGHRSVSWYQQTPGQGLQFLFEYFSETQRNKGNFPGRFSGRQFSNSRSEMNVSTLELGDSALYLCASSSDPGRLGELFFGEGSRLTVL.

The J gene is TRBJ2-7, the V gene TRBV19; 9 bases match TRBD1. Germline lookup yields CDR1 LNHDA and CDR2 SQIVND (reference sequence). CDR3 length: 15 residues. V lost 5 bases to trimming and J lost 4 bases; unmatched junction nucleotides: 9. The CDR3 sequence: CASSAGTGPLYEQYF. The CDR3 DNA reads as TGTGCCAGTAGTGCCGGGACAGGGCCTCTGTACGAGCAGTACTTC.

J is TRBJ1-2 and V is TRBV30; D ambiguous. CDR1 and CDR2 from the germline V gene are GTSNPN and SVGIG (reference sequence). The ends were cut back, 5 bases at V and 8 bases at J, with 18 bases in the middle. The CDR3 contains 13 residues. CDR3 loop: CAWYSEIRGGYTF. The DNA for the CDR3 is TGTGCCTGGTATTCTGAGATCCGAGGGGGCTACACCTTC.

The chain employs TRBV6-1 and TRBJ2-2; 10 bases line up with TRBD1. Trimming at V came to 3 bases and at J to 3 bases, leaving 16 bases not matched to a gene. Germline V lookup: CDR1 MNHNS, CDR2 SASEGT. CDR3 length: 20 amino acids. CDR3 nucleotides: TGTGCCAGCAGTGATCCCCGCAGGGACAGGGGATGGGTGGACACCGGGGAGCTGTTTTTT. Its protein product is CASSDPRRDRGWVDTGELFF.

The chain links TRBV10-3 to TRBJ1-2; a possible D gene is TRBD1 (6 bases). Trimming cost V 6 bases and J 4 bases, with 18 bases left between them. This CDR3 has 15 residues. Per the germline V gene, CDR1 is ENHRY and CDR2 is SYGVKD. CDR3 nucleotide sequence: TGTGCCATCAGGAGAGCTAACAGGGACCTCTATGGCTACACCTTC. Amino acid sequence: CAIRRANRDLYGYTF.

This clone has just a few counts. The V gene is TRBV19, the J gene TRBJ1-2; possibly TRBD1 for D (6 bases). The CDR3 runs 16 residues. The germline gives CDR1 LNHDA, CDR2 SQIVND (reference sequence). The ends were cut back, 5 bases at V and 8 bases at J, with 24 bases in the middle. The CDR3 sequence: CASSPRGTVPGGGYTF. CDR3 in DNA: TGTGCCAGTAGTCCGAGGGGGACCGTCCCCGGGGGGGGCTACACCTTC. Drawing the rest from reference TRBV19 and TRBJ1-2, the complete variable domain is DGGITQSPKYLFRKEGQNVTLSCEQNLNHDAMYWYRQDPGQGLRLIYYSQIVNDFQKGDIAEGYSVSREKKESFPLTVTSAQKNPTAFYLCASSPRGTVPGGGYTFGSGTRLTVV.

This sequence joins TRBV10-3 and TRBJ2-5; D might be TRBD2 (6 bases). The CDR3 covers 16 residues. In germline, CDR1 is ENHRY, CDR2 SYGVKD. Trimming removed 3 bases at V and 4 bases at J, with 18 bases between. The CDR3 sequence: CAISEAKGEAAETQYF. The CDR3 DNA sequence: TGTGCCATCAGTGAAGCGAAAGGGGAGGCGGCAGAGACCCAGTACTTC.

This chain joins TRBV7-2 and TRBJ2-2; the match to TRBD1 covers 10 bases. The trim removed 1 base at V and 7 bases at J, leaving 3 bases unmatched. Looked up from germline, CDR1 is SGHTA and CDR2 is FQGNSA. The CDR3 consists of 15 residues. The CDR3 sequence is CASSLGQGAGGELFF. CDR3 in DNA: TGTGCCAGCAGCTTAGGACAGGGGGCTGGCGGGGAGCTGTTTTTT.

The genes are TRBV7-9 and TRBJ2-7; the D gene is possibly TRBD1 (6 bases). This CDR3 is 16 amino acids long. V lost 4 bases to trimming and J lost 3 bases, with 19 bases between them. The germline CDR1 and CDR2 sequences are SEHNR and FQNEAQ (reference sequence). Written as DNA, the CDR3 is TGTGCCAGCAGCTCCTCGGACAGACCACTATTCTACGAGCAGTACTTC. This codes for CASSSSDRPLFYEQYF.

The chain recombines TRBV4-3 with TRBJ1-4; TRBD1 matches 7 bases. Germline CDR1 LGHNA, CDR2 YSLEER. The CDR3 has 15 residues. With 6 bases clipped from V and 3 bases from J, the junction kept 7 bases outside the gene matches. The CDR3 is CASRRGQTPNEKLFF. The CDR3 DNA follows: TGCGCCAGCAGGCGGGGACAGACTCCTAATGAAAAACTGTTTTTT.

V is TRBV6-5 and J is TRBJ1-4, with TRBD1 matching over 8 bases. Looked up from germline, CDR1 is MNHEY and CDR2 is SVGAGI. This CDR3 comprises 15 residues. The V and J ends lost 0 bases and 10 bases, in that order; junction bases with no gene match: 7. The CDR3 DNA sequence: TGTGCCAGCAGTTACTCGCCAGGGGGCTTCTCAAAACTGTTTTTT. Its translation is CASSYSPGGFSKLFF.

This clone has just a few counts. The chain has TRBV27 and TRBJ2-1; D perhaps matches TRBD1 (5 bases). The CDR3 loop spans 16 amino acids. V dropped 1 base and J dropped 2 bases, with 12 bases sitting between them. Looked up from germline, CDR1 is MNHEY and CDR2 is SMNVEV (reference sequence). CDR3 in DNA: TGTGCCAGCAGTTTATGGCAGGGTAGAACCTACAATGAGCAGTTCTTC. Its translation is CASSLWQGRTYNEQFF.

This chain joins TRBV27 and TRBJ2-7; D may be TRBD1 (7 bases). Germline CDR1 is MNHEY and CDR2 is SMNVEV (reference sequence). There are 15 residues in the CDR3. V lost 5 bases, J lost 4 bases, and 18 bases lay in between. For the CDR3, the DNA is TGTGCCAGCAGTGTAACGGCAGGGGGGTTATACGAGCAGTACTTC. It translates to CASSVTAGGLYEQYF.

DNA for the CDR3: TGTGCCTGGAGTAGTGGGAGTATGAGCGATACGCAGTATTTT. Translated, it gives CAWSSGSMSDTQYF. V gene TRBV30 combines with J gene TRBJ2-3, with D perhaps TRBD2 (5 bases). The germline V gene has CDR1 GTSNPN and CDR2 SVGIG (reference sequence). V was pared by 2 bases and J by 6 bases, with 15 bases between. CDR3 length equals 14 residues.

The J gene is TRBJ2-7, the V gene TRBV7-9; D may be TRBD2 (5 bases). Trimming removed 5 bases from V and 5 bases from J, with 10 bases in between. Germline-derived CDR1 and CDR2 are SEHNR and FQNEAQ (reference sequence). The CDR3 length is 12 residues. The CDR3 sequence: CASSRGRDEQYF. As DNA, the CDR3 is TGTGCCAGCAGCCGGGGAAGGGACGAGCAGTACTTC.

The genes are TRBV7-2 and TRBJ2-1, with D possibly being TRBD1 (5 bases). Germline CDR1 and CDR2: SGHTA and FQGNSA. V lost 1 base, J lost 7 bases, and 11 bases lay in between. This CDR3 spans 14 amino acids. This chain's CDR3 is CASSLDRSGNEQFF. CDR3 coding DNA: TGTGCCAGCAGCTTAGACCGGTCAGGGAATGAGCAGTTCTTC.

The gene calls are TRBV30 and TRBJ2-7; D perhaps matches TRBD1 (6 bases). The V end was cut by 1 base, the J end by 7 bases, with 11 bases between. CDR1 and CDR2 (germline): GTSNPN, SVGIG (reference sequence). The CDR3 totals 12 residues. CDR3 in DNA: TGTGCCTGGAGTGGAGGGACACGGGAGCAGTACTTC. This sequence encodes CAWSGGTREQYF.

The J gene is TRBJ1-6, the V gene TRBV27; D is uncertain. CDR1 is MNHEY, CDR2 SMNVEV, per germline (reference sequence). With 2 bases removed from V and 10 bases from J, the gap between germline ends came to 9 bases. CDR3 length: 13 amino acids. The CDR3 region has the DNA TGTGCCAGCAGTTTACGGGAGACCTCACCCCTCCACTTT. Translation gives CASSLRETSPLHF.

The chain combines TRBV10-1 with TRBJ2-7, with 7 positions matching TRBD1. The V gene's germline CDR1 is WNHNN and CDR2 SYGVQD (reference sequence). The CDR3 length is 17 residues. J was trimmed by 3 bases and V by 3 bases; bases with no gene match: 14. The CDR3 loop reads CASSEDFRRTGLYEQYF. The CDR3 DNA is TGCGCCAGCAGTGAAGATTTCCGCCGGACAGGACTCTACGAGCAGTACTTC.

The V gene is TRBV27, the J gene TRBJ1-1, with 7 bases fitting TRBD1. There are 14 residues in the CDR3. CDR1 MNHEY and CDR2 SMNVEV come from the germline V gene (reference sequence). The V segment lost 5 bases and the J segment 5 bases; nucleotides outside the gene matches: 8. The CDR3 sequence: CASSRLGGQTEAFF. In DNA, the CDR3 is TGTGCCAGCAGTCGCCTAGGGGGCCAAACTGAAGCTTTCTTT.